These 24 T cell receptor beta chains were sequenced from one sample in a study of T-cell memory formation after mild COVID-19. In TCRdb, the 5' RACE reads were re-called with MiXCR into one record per CDR3 protein. The table lists approximately 340,000 distinct CDR3 sequences, 10% to 15% of them singletons. Material for sequencing was PBMCs or a T cell subset sorted from them (not recorded which). These TCRs come from a man between 18 and 35 years old who had mild COVID-19 (a few samples of this study predate the infection). Cell type and time point are not known.

The V call is TRBV5-1, the J call TRBJ2-5; D might be TRBD2 (6 bases). The CDR3 covers 13 residues. With 4 bases removed from V and 9 bases from J, the gap between germline ends came to 16 bases. CDR1 is SGHRS, CDR2 YFSETQ, per germline. The CDR3 nucleotides are TGCGCCAGCAGCGGGGACTCGCAATGGGCCCAGTACTTC. This gives the protein CASSGDSQWAQYF. Drawing the rest from reference TRBV5-1 and TRBJ2-5, the complete variable domain is KAGVTQTPRYLIKTRGQQVTLSCSPISGHRSVSWYQQTPGQGLQFLFEYFSETQRNKGNFPGRFSGRQFSNSRSEMNVSTLELGDSALYLCASSGDSQWAQYFGPGTRLLVL.

This rearrangement joins TRBV10-3 to TRBJ1-5, with D possibly TRBD1 on 5 matching bases. CDR1 ENHRY and CDR2 SYGVKD come from the germline V gene. V was cut by 0 bases and J by 1 base, with 13 bases left in between. This CDR3 contains 17 residues. This chain's CDR3 is CAISESNSGPSNQPQHF. The CDR3 nucleotides are TGTGCCATCAGTGAGTCGAATTCGGGGCCCAGCAATCAGCCCCAGCATTTT.

This CDR3 is CARGTRQETQYF. For the CDR3, the DNA is TGTGCCAGGGGGACGCGACAAGAGACCCAGTACTTC. This rearrangement joins TRBV2 to TRBJ2-5; D may correspond to TRBD1 or TRBD2 (5 bases each). V lost 9 bases, J lost 2 bases, and 10 bases lay in between. Germline assignment: CDR1 SNHLY and CDR2 FYNNEI. There are 12 residues in the CDR3.

The chain carries TRBV7-8 and TRBJ2-2; unclear D gene. The CDR3 sequence is 13 residues long. Deletions cut 2 bases from V and 9 bases from J, with 10 bases between. The V gene's germline CDR1 is SGHVS and CDR2 FQNEAQ. Here the CDR3 DNA reads TGTGCCAGCAGCTTATTCTTGGGCCGGGAGCTGTTTTTT. This codes for CASSLFLGRELFF.

This clonotype was detected many times. V usage is TRBV4-1 and J usage is TRBJ1-2; D uncertain. Germline lookup yields CDR1 MGHRA and CDR2 YSYEKL. V lost 6 bases and J lost 2, with 13 bases in between. The CDR3 contains 14 residues. The CDR3 sequence: CASRRTGGNYGYTF. As DNA, the CDR3 is TGCGCCAGCAGACGGACGGGCGGGAACTATGGCTACACCTTC.

V and J are TRBV7-9 and TRBJ1-2; 7 bases are a match to TRBD1. CDR1 SEHNR and CDR2 FQNEAQ come from the germline V gene (reference sequence). The CDR3 loop spans 16 amino acids. With 3 bases clipped from V and 1 base from J, the junction kept 8 bases outside the gene matches. CDR3 DNA sequence: TGTGCCAGCAGCTTCCTTGGGACAGAAGATAACTATGGCTACACCTTC. Its translation: CASSFLGTEDNYGYTF. Drawing the rest from reference TRBV7-9 and TRBJ1-2, the complete variable domain is DTGVSQNPRHKITKRGQNVTFRCDPISEHNRLYWYRQTLGQGPEFLTYFQNEAQLEKSRLLSDRFSAERPKGSFSTLEIQRTEQGDSAMYLCASSFLGTEDNYGYTFGSGTRLTVV.

The CDR3 region has the DNA TGTGCCAGCAGTGGCGGGACAGGGGGGACAGATACGCAGTATTTT. Amino acid sequence: CASSGGTGGTDTQYF. This rearrangement joins TRBV7-6 to TRBJ2-3; TRBD1 aligns across 11 bases. After removal of 6 bases from V and 3 bases from J, the junction contained 5 bases not matched to a gene. The germline CDR1 and CDR2 sequences are SGHVS and FNYEAQ. The CDR3 contains 15 residues.

V gene TRBV9 combines with J gene TRBJ2-7; TRBD1 is a possible D gene (5 bases). CDR1 SGDLS and CDR2 YYNGEE come from the germline V gene. This CDR3 spans 16 amino acids. Trimming removed 3 bases from V and 1 base from J, with 17 bases in between. The CDR3 loop reads CASSEGNRTLSYEQYV. CDR3 in DNA: TGTGCCAGCAGCGAGGGGAACAGGACCTTATCCTACGAGCAGTACGTC.

This clonotype has only a few counts. The J gene is TRBJ2-2, the V gene TRBV6-5; 7 bases are shared with TRBD2. V lost 2 bases, J lost 6 bases, and 0 bases stayed unmatched. Germline values: CDR1 MNHEY, CDR2 SVGAGI. There are 13 residues in the CDR3. The CDR3 reads CASSYREAGELFF. CDR3 coding DNA: TGTGCCAGCAGTTACCGGGAGGCCGGGGAGCTGTTTTTT.

This clonotype was counted between two and nine times. The chain carries TRBV7-2 and TRBJ2-2; 9 bases are shared with TRBD1. This CDR3 spans 15 amino acids. CDR1 and CDR2 (germline): SGHTA, FQGNSA. With V trimmed by 3 bases and J by 4 bases, 3 bases remained unmatched. The CDR3, as DNA: TGTGCCAGCAGCTTCGGGACAGGGAGCACCGGGGAGCTGTTTTTT. It translates to CASSFGTGSTGELFF.

The chain links TRBV11-2 to TRBJ2-7, with unresolved D. Germline assignment: CDR1 SGHAT and CDR2 FQNNGV. This CDR3 region has 15 residues. V was clipped by 4 bases and J by 1 base, with 14 bases between them. DNA of the CDR3: TGTGCCAGCAGCTCCTCGGGTTCTCTATCCTACGAGCAGTACTTC. Protein product: CASSSSGSLSYEQYF.

The V and J genes are TRBV11-2 and TRBJ2-7; maybe TRBD2 (5 bases). The CDR3 is made up of 16 amino acids. The V gene's germline CDR1 is SGHAT and CDR2 FQNNGV. V lost 5 bases, J lost 0 bases, and 17 bases lay in between. The CDR3 DNA is TGTGCCAGCAGCCCACGGACTCGCTTGGGCTCCTACGAGCAGTACTTC. Protein product: CASSPRTRLGSYEQYF.

The CDR3, as DNA: TGTGCCAGCAGCCCAGACCGGGGGGGATTTGGCTACACCTTC. This gives the protein CASSPDRGGFGYTF. The chain carries TRBV11-2 and TRBJ1-2; perhaps TRBD1 as D (5 bases). Trimming left V 5 bases short and J 7 bases short, with 17 bases between. In germline, CDR1 is SGHAT, CDR2 FQNNGV. There are 14 residues in the CDR3.

This clonotype showed up just a few times. The V call is TRBV7-2, the J call TRBJ1-2, with a tentative D call TRBD1 (5 bases). V was pared by 2 bases and J by 14 bases, with 18 bases between. Germline values: CDR1 SGHTA, CDR2 FQGNSA. This CDR3 is 13 amino acids long. This CDR3 reads CASSLWSSPGVTF. CDR3 coding DNA: TGTGCCAGCAGCTTATGGTCCTCACCGGGGGTTACCTTC.

This chain links TRBV7-2 with TRBJ1-2; D remains unclear. The V and J ends lost 1 base and 6 bases respectively, with 12 bases between them. The V gene's germline CDR1 is SGHTA and CDR2 FQGNSA. This CDR3 has 14 residues. This CDR3 reads CASSLDPAGDGYTF. The CDR3 coding sequence is TGTGCCAGCAGCTTAGATCCGGCCGGCGATGGCTACACCTTC.

This clonotype appeared a few times. V is TRBV18 and J is TRBJ2-5; maybe TRBD2 (6 bases). The germline gives CDR1 KGHSH, CDR2 LQKENI. The CDR3 extends over 15 amino acids. Trimming stripped 8 bases from V and 4 bases from J, with 20 bases between. In DNA, the CDR3 is TGTGCCAGCGAAGAGCAGGGACTTTGGGGAGAGACCCAGTACTTC. As protein: CASEEQGLWGETQYF.

The chain has TRBV5-1 and TRBJ2-3, with 8 bases fitting TRBD1. The V and J ends lost 6 bases and 2 bases, in that order; junction bases with no gene match: 5. The CDR3 loop spans 14 amino acids. The germline CDR1 and CDR2 sequences are SGHRS and YFSETQ. CDR3 sequence: CASMPGQDTDTQYF. The CDR3 region has the DNA TGCGCCAGCATGCCGGGACAGGACACAGATACGCAGTATTTT.

The chain recombines TRBV7-2 with TRBJ2-2, with 9 bases that match TRBD1. Trimming removed 5 bases from V and 5 bases from J; junction bases left unmatched: 6. CDR1 and CDR2 from the germline V gene are SGHTA and FQGNSA. The CDR3 is 15 residues long. The CDR3 nucleotides read TGTGCCAGCAGCCCCGTTGGGACAGGGACCGGGGAGCTGTTTTTT. This sequence encodes CASSPVGTGTGELFF.

This clonotype came up a few times. This chain joins TRBV6-6 and TRBJ1-2, with a weak D call TRBD1 (6 bases). The CDR3 is 12 amino acids. V was trimmed by 7 bases and J by 3 bases, leaving 9 bases between them. Germline V gives CDR1 MNHNY, CDR2 SVGAGI (reference sequence). This chain's CDR3 is CASKAGDYGYTF. CDR3 nucleotide sequence: TGTGCCAGCAAGGCAGGGGACTATGGCTACACCTTC.

This clonotype has just a few counts. This chain links TRBV9 with TRBJ2-3, with TRBD2 identical over 11 bases. CDR3 size: 16 residues. The V segment lost 4 bases and the J segment 2 bases; nucleotides outside the gene matches: 6. Germline V gene lookup returns CDR1 SGDLS and CDR2 YYNGEE. The CDR3 protein is CASSQLAGGHTDTQYF. CDR3 coding DNA: TGTGCCAGCAGCCAGCTAGCGGGGGGACACACAGATACGCAGTATTTT.

The rearrangement joins TRBV6-2 or TRBV6-3 to TRBJ2-1; possible D gene TRBD1, 7 bases. Germline V gene sequence: CDR1 MNHEY, CDR2 SVGEGT. Trimming cost V 6 bases and J 4 bases, with 16 bases left between them. The CDR3 is 15 residues long. This CDR3 is CASSRAGQTYNEQFF. The CDR3 DNA reads TGTGCCAGCAGCCGTGCGGGACAGACTTACAATGAGCAGTTCTTC.

The sample holds many counts of this clonotype. The chain carries TRBV27 and TRBJ2-7; D gene unclear. V was shortened by 1 base and J by 0 bases, with 4 bases between the two germline ends. The length of the CDR3 is 13 residues. The germline V gene encodes CDR1 MNHEY and CDR2 SMNVEV (reference sequence). CDR3 sequence: CASSLYSSYEQYF. The CDR3 DNA sequence: TGTGCCAGCAGTTTATACAGCTCCTACGAGCAGTACTTC.

The chain joins TRBV30 to TRBJ1-1, with D tentatively TRBD1 (5 bases). Trimming took off 2 bases at V and 1 base at J, with 8 bases between the two ends. The V gene's germline CDR1 is GTSNPN and CDR2 SVGIG (reference sequence). The CDR3 is made up of 13 amino acids. The CDR3 nucleotides read TGTGCCTGGAGTAGGGGATCGAACACTGAAGCTTTCTTT. Translating it yields CAWSRGSNTEAFF.

This clonotype was seen ten or more times. The CDR3 coding sequence is TGTGCCAGCAGCGCTAACCCACTAGTCGCAGATACGCAGTATTTT. Translation gives CASSANPLVADTQYF. The gene calls are TRBV9 and TRBJ2-3; weak D call: TRBD2 (5 bases). Germline assignment: CDR1 SGDLS and CDR2 YYNGEE. The CDR3 has 15 amino acids. V lost 3 bases and J 4 bases, leaving 15 bases between the germline ends. Variable domain in full (rest from reference TRBV9 and TRBJ2-3): DSGVTQTPKHLITATGQRVTLRCSPRSGDLSVYWYQQSLDQGLQFLIQYYNGEERAKGNILERFSAQQFPDLHSELNLSSLELGDSALYFCASSANPLVADTQYFGPGTRLTVL.